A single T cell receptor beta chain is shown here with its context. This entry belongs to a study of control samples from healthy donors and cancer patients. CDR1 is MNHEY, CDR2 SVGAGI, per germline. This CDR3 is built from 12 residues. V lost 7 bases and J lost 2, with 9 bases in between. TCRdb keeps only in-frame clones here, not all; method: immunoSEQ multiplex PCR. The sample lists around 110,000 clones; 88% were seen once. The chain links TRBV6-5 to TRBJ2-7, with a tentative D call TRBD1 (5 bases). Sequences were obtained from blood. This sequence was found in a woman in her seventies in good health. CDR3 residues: CASKTGPYEQYF. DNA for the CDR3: TGTGCCAGCAAAACAGGCCCCTACGAGCAGTACTTC.